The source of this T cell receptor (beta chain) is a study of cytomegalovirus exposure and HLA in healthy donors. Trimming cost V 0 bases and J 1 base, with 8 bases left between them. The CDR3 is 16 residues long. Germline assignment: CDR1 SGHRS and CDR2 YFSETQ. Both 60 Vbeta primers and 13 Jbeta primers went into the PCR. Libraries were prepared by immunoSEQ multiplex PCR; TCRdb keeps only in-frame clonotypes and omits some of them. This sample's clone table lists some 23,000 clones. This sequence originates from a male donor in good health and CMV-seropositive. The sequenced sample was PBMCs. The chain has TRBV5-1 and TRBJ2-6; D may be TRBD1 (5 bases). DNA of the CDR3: TGCGCCAGCAGCTTGGCAGCAGGGTCTGGGGCCAACGTCCTGACTTTC. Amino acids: CASSLAAGSGANVLTF.